This T cell receptor (beta chain) was recorded in a study of T cell repertoires in cytomegalovirus infection (dated by TCRdb to between 2017 and 2020). About the full investigation: The HLA type of each donor mattered for the analysis, because public TCR beta signatures pointed to carriage of CMV infection along with the matching HLA type. Results and caveats for the whole study, not just this receptor: In both this cohort and an independent cohort of 350 or so donors, the cumulative frequency of public TCR beta family members distinguished carriers of CMV infection plus the relevant HLA type. The ex vivo response was dominated by HLA-C-restricted CMV-specific TCR beta clonotypes, which also provided the single most frequent clonotype in two of eight donors.

CDR1 and CDR2 (MNHEY, SMNVEV) derive from the germline V gene (reference sequence). Relative to germline, V is 2 bases shorter and J is 5 bases shorter, with 7 bases between their ends. The CDR3 measures 13 amino acids from cysteine to phenylalanine. CDR3 DNA is the only sequence kept; it has 39 bases, read in frame from the first base. This clonotype appeared many times. Its binding antigen is unknown. No much larger clonotype is one base removed from it; base qualities were not supplied. Sequencing was carried out with an Illumina HiSeq 1500. TCRdb reworked the public reads: Q25 trimming with fastp, MiXCR clone assembly, productive beta chains retained. Rows are combined by CDR3 protein, so each entry shows the most common genes and DNA. This sample is represented by 300,000 to 400,000 distinct CDR3 sequences; 9.5% of them were singletons. The top ten clones comprise approximately 4.5% of the sample.

This clonotype was obtained from a human donor in good health (CMV status not recorded). Some clones in this sample may be carry-over from other donors' samples. The V and J genes are TRBV27 and TRBJ2-1; D gene: possibly TRBD2, on 5 matching bases. The sequenced sample consisted of PBMCs. The nucleotide sequence reads TGTGCCAGCAGTTTACGGGGTAACAATGAGCAGTTCTTC. Its protein reads: CASSLRGNNEQFF.